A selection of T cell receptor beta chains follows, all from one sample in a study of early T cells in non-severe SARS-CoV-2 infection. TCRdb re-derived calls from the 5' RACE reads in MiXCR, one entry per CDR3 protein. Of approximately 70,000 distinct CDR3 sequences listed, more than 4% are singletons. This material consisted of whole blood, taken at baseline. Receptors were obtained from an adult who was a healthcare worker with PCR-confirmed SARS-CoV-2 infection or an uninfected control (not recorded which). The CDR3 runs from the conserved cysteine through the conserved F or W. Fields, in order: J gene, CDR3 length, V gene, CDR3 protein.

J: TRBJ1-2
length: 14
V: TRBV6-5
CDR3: CASRSTGGQYGYTF

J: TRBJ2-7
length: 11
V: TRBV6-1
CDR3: CASSENYEQYF

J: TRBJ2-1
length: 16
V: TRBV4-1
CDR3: CASSQESSARGGEQFF

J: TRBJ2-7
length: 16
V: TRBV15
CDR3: CATSRDLAGVNYEQYF

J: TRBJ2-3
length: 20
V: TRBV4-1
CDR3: CASSQEGAGGGRIHMFRQYF

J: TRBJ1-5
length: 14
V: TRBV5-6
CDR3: CASSLVNSNQPQHF

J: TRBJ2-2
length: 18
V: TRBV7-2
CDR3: CASSLAGTSGRQTGELFF

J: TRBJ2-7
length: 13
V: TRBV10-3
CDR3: CAISGTSGYEQYF

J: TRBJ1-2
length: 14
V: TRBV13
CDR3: CASSQRGQGDGYTF

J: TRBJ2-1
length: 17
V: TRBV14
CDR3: CASSQDLVTSGYNEQFF

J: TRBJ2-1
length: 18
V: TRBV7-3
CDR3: CASSLTSSLGPQGGEQFF

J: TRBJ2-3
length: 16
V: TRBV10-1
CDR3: CASSEWGSSSTDTQYF

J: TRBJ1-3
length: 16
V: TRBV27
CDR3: CASSSLGGDDGNTIYF

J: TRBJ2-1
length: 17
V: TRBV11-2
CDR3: CASSSRGTSGSYNEQFF

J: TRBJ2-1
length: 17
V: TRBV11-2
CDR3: CASSLGYAASSYNEQFF

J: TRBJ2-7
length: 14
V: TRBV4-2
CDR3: CASSQSQGSYEQYF

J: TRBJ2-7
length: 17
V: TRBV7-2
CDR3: CASSFGGLAGAQYEQYF

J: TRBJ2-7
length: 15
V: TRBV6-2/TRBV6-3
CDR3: CASSYAGTGIDEQYF

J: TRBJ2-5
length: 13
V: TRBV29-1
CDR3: CSVETLKAETQYF

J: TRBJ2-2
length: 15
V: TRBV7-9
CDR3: CASSPQRTASGELFF

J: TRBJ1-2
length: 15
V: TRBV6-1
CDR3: CASRITEGAGYGYTF

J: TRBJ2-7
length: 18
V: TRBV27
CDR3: CASSLFGPLAGGDYEQYF

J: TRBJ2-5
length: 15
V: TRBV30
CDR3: CALSVGPSNQETQYF

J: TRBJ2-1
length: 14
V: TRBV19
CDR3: CASSELAGSDEQFF

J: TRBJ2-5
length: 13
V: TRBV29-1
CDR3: CSVLPDRGETQYF

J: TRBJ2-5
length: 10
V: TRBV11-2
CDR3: CASSEETQYF

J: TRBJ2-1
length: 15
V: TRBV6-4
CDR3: CASSGQGGTTDEQFF

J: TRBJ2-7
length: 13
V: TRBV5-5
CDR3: CASSLAGTREQYF

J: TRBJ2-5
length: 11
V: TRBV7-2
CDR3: CASSFRETQYF

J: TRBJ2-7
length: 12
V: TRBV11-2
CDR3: CASSLTRNEQYF

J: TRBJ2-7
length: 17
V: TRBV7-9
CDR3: CASSPRLAGGLSYEQYF

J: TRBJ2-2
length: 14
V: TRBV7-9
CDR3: CASSLGFTVGELFF

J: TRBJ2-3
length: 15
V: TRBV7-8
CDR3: CASSLGAGEADTQYF

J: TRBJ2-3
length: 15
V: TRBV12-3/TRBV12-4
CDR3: CASSFSGIRTDTQYF

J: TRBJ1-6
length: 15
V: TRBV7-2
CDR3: CASSSQGADNSPLHF

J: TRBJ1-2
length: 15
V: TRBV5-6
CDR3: CASSLVAVTNYGYTF

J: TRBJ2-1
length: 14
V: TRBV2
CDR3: CASGSGRVYNEQFF

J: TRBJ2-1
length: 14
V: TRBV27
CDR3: CASGMTSVYNEQFF

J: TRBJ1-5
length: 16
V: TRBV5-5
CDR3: CASSRDSDRVGRPQHF

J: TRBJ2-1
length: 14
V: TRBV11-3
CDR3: CASHPGGDDNEQFF

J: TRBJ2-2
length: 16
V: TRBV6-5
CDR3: CASSYSPGGGTGELFF